The 27 T cell receptor beta chains below were found in one sample sequenced in a study of T cell repertoires in cytomegalovirus infection (dated by TCRdb to the late 2010s). These receptors are not linked to any known antigen. The treatment or condition label here, explained by the study, means: in vitro stimulation with specific CMV peptide epitopes to enrich CMV-specific T cells. This sample was sequenced with an Illumina HiSeq 1500. TCRdb redid the processing of the public reads, applying fastp at Q25 and MiXCR, and retained in-frame beta chains. Entries are consolidated by CDR3 protein sequence, retaining the most common genes and DNA. This sample is represented by about 89,000 distinct CDR3 sequences; 25% to 35% of them were singletons. Around 68% of the sample rests with the top ten. This sample comprised CD8+ T cells from cultured PBMCs, obtained from culture after CMV antigen stimulation. Receptors were obtained from a human donor in good health (CMV status not recorded). Some clones in this sample may be carry-over from other donors' samples.

The rearrangement links TRBV7-3 to TRBJ1-2; TRBD1 is a possible D gene (5 bases). Germline V gene sequence: CDR1 SGHTA, CDR2 FQGTGA. Trimming left V 5 bases short and J 5 bases short, with 18 bases between. This CDR3 is 15 amino acids long. The CDR3 here is CASSPSGPPGYGYTF. Here the CDR3 DNA reads TGTGCCAGCAGCCCATCGGGGCCGCCGGGGTATGGCTACACCTTC.

This clonotype was found once. The CDR3 coding sequence is TGTGCCAGTAGTCACAGCGGGGGGGCCTCGTTCAATGAGCAGTTCTTC. Translating it yields CASSHSGGASFNEQFF. The chain combines TRBV19 with TRBJ2-1, with 10 nucleotides matching TRBD2. The CDR3 totals 16 residues. V gave up 5 bases and J gave up 6 bases; unmatched junction bases: 10. Germline V gene lookup returns CDR1 LNHDA and CDR2 SQIVND (reference sequence).

The CDR3 is CASSIMSGGAGANVLTF. The CDR3 DNA sequence: TGTGCCAGTAGTATTATGAGCGGGGGGGCTGGGGCCAACGTCCTGACTTTC. The V call is TRBV19, the J call TRBJ2-6, with 10 nucleotides matching TRBD2. CDR1 LNHDA and CDR2 SQIVND come from the germline V gene (reference sequence). This CDR3 has 17 amino acids. J gave up 2 bases and V 3 bases, and 4 bases lay outside the gene matches.

J is TRBJ2-7 and V is TRBV4-1; D remains unclear. The CDR3 has 14 amino acids. The germline V and J ends were trimmed by 1 base and 3 bases, with 10 bases remaining between them. The germline V gene has CDR1 MGHRA and CDR2 YSYEKL. CDR3 coding DNA: TGCGCCAGCAGCCAAGCGCGGTTCCTCTACGAGCAGTACTTC. It codes for CASSQARFLYEQYF.

The chain employs TRBV11-3 and TRBJ2-1; D unclear. In germline, CDR1 is SGHNT, CDR2 YENEEA. Trimming shortened V by 5 bases and J by 7 bases, and 9 bases separated the two germline ends. The CDR3 totals 12 residues. The CDR3 sequence: CASSPLGNEQFF. Written as DNA, the CDR3 is TGTGCCAGCAGCCCTCTGGGAAATGAGCAGTTCTTC.

This clonotype was seen a handful of times. V is TRBV2 and J is TRBJ2-3; D remains unclear. The CDR3 is 14 residues long. Per the germline V gene, CDR1 is SNHLY and CDR2 is FYNNEI. V lost 3 bases and J 3 bases, leaving 10 bases between the germline ends. The CDR3, as DNA: TGTGCCAGCAGTGACGGCCTGCGAACAGATACGCAGTATTTT. Protein: CASSDGLRTDTQYF.

The chain uses TRBV9 and TRBJ1-1; no definite D call. Germline V lookup: CDR1 SGDLS, CDR2 YYNGEE. This CDR3 contains 14 residues. With 0 bases removed from V and 5 bases from J, the gap between germline ends came to 11 bases. CDR3 region: CASSVGPLKTEAFF. CDR3 in DNA: TGTGCCAGCAGCGTAGGTCCACTAAAGACTGAAGCTTTCTTT.

V and J are TRBV6-1 and TRBJ1-1; D is ambiguous. The germline gives CDR1 MNHNS, CDR2 SASEGT. Trimming removed 7 bases at V and 5 bases at J, with 17 bases between. The CDR3 consists of 14 residues. CDR3 protein: CASILYPGETEAFF. CDR3 sequence (DNA): TGTGCCAGCATCTTATATCCGGGAGAGACTGAAGCTTTCTTT.

The chain has TRBV4-1 and TRBJ1-5; D unclear. V lost 1 base, J lost 7 bases, and 14 bases lay in between. The germline V gene has CDR1 MGHRA and CDR2 YSYEKL. This CDR3 has 15 amino acids. The CDR3 DNA is TGCGCCAGCAGCCAAGGGGTAGGAGCACGACAGCCCCAGCATTTT. Protein product: CASSQGVGARQPQHF.

Details on this clonotype: Germline and junction disagree at one end, which may indicate a read error. The gene calls are TRBV11-3 and TRBJ2-7; 11 nucleotides match TRBD2. Germline CDR1 and CDR2: SGHNT and YENEEA. This CDR3 is 23 amino acids long. The CDR3 region has the DNA TGTGCCAGCAACTTACCCCCCGACAGGGTGAAGCTAGCGGGGGGCTTCCCCTCCTACGAGCAGTACTTC. The encoded protein is CASNLPPDRVKLAGGFPSYEQYF.

The chain has TRBV12-3 or TRBV12-4 and TRBJ2-1, with D possibly being TRBD2 (5 bases). The CDR3 covers 13 residues. The germline V and J ends were trimmed by 3 bases and 3 bases, with 6 bases remaining between them. Here the CDR3 DNA reads TGTGCCAGCAGTTTCGGGGACTACAATGAGCAGTTCTTC. It codes for CASSFGDYNEQFF.

J is TRBJ2-2 and V is TRBV7-2; the match to TRBD2 covers 10 bases. Germline values: CDR1 SGHTA, CDR2 FQGNSA. This CDR3 region has 15 residues. With V trimmed by 5 bases and J by 6 bases, 6 bases remained unmatched. The CDR3 is CASSPQAGGPGELFF. CDR3 nucleotide sequence: TGTGCCAGCAGCCCCCAAGCGGGGGGGCCCGGGGAGCTGTTTTTT.

For this clonotype: An end of the junction does not agree with germline; a read error may underlie this. The chain is built from TRBV29-1 and TRBJ2-6; D gene ambiguous. The CDR3 length is 15 residues. Germline-derived CDR1 and CDR2 are SQVTM and ANQGSEA. CDR3 bases: TGCAGCGTTGAAGATCCCCTCTCTGGGACCAACGTCCTGACTTTC. Its protein is CSVEDPLSGTNVLTF.

This chain connects TRBV2 to TRBJ2-4, with D unclear. V shed 6 bases and J shed 2 bases, with 11 bases lying between them. The germline V gene encodes CDR1 SNHLY and CDR2 FYNNEI. CDR3 length: 14 amino acids. CDR3 nucleotide sequence: TGTGCCAGCAGGTCGACGGTGACCAAAAACATTCAGTACTTC. Translation gives CASRSTVTKNIQYF.

This clonotype was found a few times. This rearrangement joins TRBV11-1 to TRBJ2-5; D remains ambiguous. Germline V gene data show CDR1 as SGHAT and CDR2 as FQDESV (reference sequence). The CDR3 spans 15 residues. V lost 2 bases and J 0 bases, leaving 10 bases between the germline ends. The CDR3 protein is CASSLFPLNQETQYF. As DNA, the CDR3 is TGTGCCAGCAGCTTATTCCCTTTAAACCAAGAGACCCAGTACTTC.

In nucleotides, the CDR3 is TGTGCCAGCAGTTATTTGACAAGCACAGATACGCAGTATTTT. Its protein is CASSYLTSTDTQYF. J is TRBJ2-3 and V is TRBV6-6; D gene uncertain. Germline assignment: CDR1 MNHNY and CDR2 SVGAGI (reference sequence). V gave up 3 bases and J gave up 0 bases, with 7 bases separating them. The CDR3 is 14 amino acids.

A few counts support this clonotype. This chain joins TRBV15 and TRBJ2-2; D uncertain. This CDR3 has 15 amino acids. V was shortened by 5 bases and J by 1 base, with 11 bases between the two germline ends. Germline loops: CDR1 LNHNV, CDR2 YYDKDF (reference sequence). Here the CDR3 reads CATSWEFENTGELFF. CDR3 DNA sequence: TGTGCCACCAGCTGGGAATTCGAGAACACCGGGGAGCTGTTTTTT.

At least ten counts were recorded for this clonotype. The chain uses TRBV7-9 and TRBJ2-7, with 10 bases lining up with TRBD2. This CDR3 contains 15 residues. Trimming took 5 bases from V and 0 from J; bases not matched to a gene: 4. Germline V gene lookup returns CDR1 SEHNR and CDR2 FQNEAQ (reference sequence). In DNA, the CDR3 is TGTGCCAGCAGCATTAGCGGGGGGCGCTCCTACGAGCAGTACTTC. Translation gives CASSISGGRSYEQYF.

The CDR3 sequence: CASSRDLTYEQYF. DNA for the CDR3: TGTGCCAGCAGCCGGGACCTTACCTACGAGCAGTACTTC. V gene TRBV12-3 or TRBV12-4 combines with J gene TRBJ2-7; D may match TRBD1 or TRBD2 (5 bases each). V gave up 6 bases and J gave up 2 bases, with 11 bases separating them. The CDR3 consists of 13 residues.

The rearrangement uses TRBV7-8 and TRBJ2-2; no reliable D call. Per germline, CDR1 SGHVS and CDR2 FQNEAQ. The V and J ends lost 7 bases and 3 bases respectively, with 9 bases between them. The CDR3 covers 13 residues. This CDR3 reads CASNRAYTGELFF. In DNA, the CDR3 is TGTGCCAGCAACCGGGCATACACCGGGGAGCTGTTTTTT.

The rearrangement uses TRBV2 and TRBJ2-5, with a possible D match to TRBD2 (5 bases). The germline V gene has CDR1 SNHLY and CDR2 FYNNEI. CDR3 size: 12 residues. Trimming removed 9 bases from V and 8 bases from J, with 16 bases in between. As DNA, the CDR3 is TGTGCCAGTGTGGTGGGGTCGGGAACCCAGTACTTC. Protein sequence: CASVVGSGTQYF. The variable domain in full, with the rest retrieved from reference TRBV2 and TRBJ2-5, is EPEVTQTPSHQVTQMGQEVILRCVPISNHLYFYWYRQILGQKVEFLVSFYNNEISEKSEIFDDQFSVERPDGSNFTLKIRSTKLEDSAMYFCASVVGSGTQYFGPGTRLLVL.

The chain couples TRBV28 to TRBJ1-5; D unclear. The CDR3 contains 15 residues. Germline V gene lookup returns CDR1 MDHEN and CDR2 SYDVKM. The ends were cut back, 3 bases at V and 4 bases at J, with 13 bases in the middle. CDR3 DNA sequence: TGTGCCAGCAGTTTTACGGTGACTTCAAATCAGCCCCAGCATTTT. The encoded protein is CASSFTVTSNQPQHF.

The chain combines TRBV7-9 with TRBJ2-5; D perhaps matches TRBD2 (5 bases). The V gene lost 5 bases and the J gene lost 5 bases, with 15 bases spanning the gap. This CDR3 comprises 14 residues. CDR1 SEHNR and CDR2 FQNEAQ come from the germline V gene (reference sequence). CDR3 DNA: TGTGCCAGCAGCCGTCCTACGGGAATTGAGACCCAGTACTTC. This sequence encodes CASSRPTGIETQYF. Combining the CDR3 with reference TRBV7-9 and TRBJ2-5 gives the whole variable domain DTGVSQNPRHKITKRGQNVTFRCDPISEHNRLYWYRQTLGQGPEFLTYFQNEAQLEKSRLLSDRFSAERPKGSFSTLEIQRTEQGDSAMYLCASSRPTGIETQYFGPGTRLLVL.

This clonotype has at least ten counts. This chain connects TRBV7-2 to TRBJ1-1, with a weak D call TRBD1 (6 bases). V lost 5 bases, J lost 0 bases, and 19 bases lay in between. Looked up from germline, CDR1 is SGHTA and CDR2 is FQGNSA. The CDR3 contains 17 residues. The CDR3 region is CASSPYRAVGVNTEAFF. The DNA for the CDR3 is TGTGCCAGCAGCCCGTACAGGGCGGTAGGGGTGAACACTGAAGCTTTCTTT. Full variable domain (missing parts from reference TRBV7-2 and TRBJ1-1): GAGVSQSPSNKVTEKGKDVELRCDPISGHTALYWYRQSLGQGLEFLIYFQGNSAPDKSGLPSDRFSAERTGGSVSTLTIQRTQQEDSAVYLCASSPYRAVGVNTEAFFGQGTRLTVV.

This clonotype was observed at least ten times. The V gene is TRBV7-9, the J gene TRBJ1-1; D uncertain. The CDR3 extends over 13 amino acids. Looked up from germline, CDR1 is SEHNR and CDR2 is FQNEAQ (reference sequence). Trimming removed 5 bases at V and 3 bases at J, with 10 bases between. CDR3 loop: CASSILADTEAFF. The CDR3 nucleotides are TGTGCCAGCAGCATCTTGGCGGACACTGAAGCTTTCTTT.

This clonotype was observed a handful of times. V gene TRBV15 combines with J gene TRBJ2-1; TRBD2 matches 7 bases. J gave up 8 bases and V 8 bases, and 0 bases lay outside the gene matches. Germline CDR1 and CDR2: LNHNV and YYDKDF (reference sequence). The CDR3 contains 10 residues. DNA of the CDR3: TGTGCCACCGGGAGGGATGAGCAGTTCTTC. Translating it yields CATGRDEQFF.

CDR3 in amino acids: CASSLGDTIFYGYTF. The CDR3 DNA follows: TGTGCCAGCAGCTTAGGTGACACCATCTTCTATGGCTACACCTTC. The J gene is TRBJ1-2, the V gene TRBV7-9; unclear D gene. Per germline, CDR1 SEHNR and CDR2 FQNEAQ (reference sequence). This CDR3 is 15 amino acids long. V was shortened by 1 base and J by 4 bases, with 13 bases between the two germline ends.